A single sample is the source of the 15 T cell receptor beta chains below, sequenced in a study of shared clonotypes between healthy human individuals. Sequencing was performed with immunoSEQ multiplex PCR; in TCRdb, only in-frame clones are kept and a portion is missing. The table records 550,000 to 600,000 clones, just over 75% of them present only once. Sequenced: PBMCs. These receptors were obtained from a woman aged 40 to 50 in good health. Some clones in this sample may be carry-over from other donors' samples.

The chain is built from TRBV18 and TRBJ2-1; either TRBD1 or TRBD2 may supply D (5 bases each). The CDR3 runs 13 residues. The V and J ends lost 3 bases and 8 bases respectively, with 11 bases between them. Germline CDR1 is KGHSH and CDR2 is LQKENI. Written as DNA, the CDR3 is TGTGCCAGCTCACCCGGGACCCTCGATGAGCAGTTCTTC. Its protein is CASSPGTLDEQFF.

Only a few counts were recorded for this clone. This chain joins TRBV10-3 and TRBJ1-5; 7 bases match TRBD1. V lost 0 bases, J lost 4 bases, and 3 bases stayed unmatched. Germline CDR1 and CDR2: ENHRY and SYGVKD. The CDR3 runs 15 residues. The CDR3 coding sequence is TGTGCCATCAGTGAGTCGTCAGGGGGTAATCAGCCCCAGCATTTT. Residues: CAISESSGGNQPQHF.

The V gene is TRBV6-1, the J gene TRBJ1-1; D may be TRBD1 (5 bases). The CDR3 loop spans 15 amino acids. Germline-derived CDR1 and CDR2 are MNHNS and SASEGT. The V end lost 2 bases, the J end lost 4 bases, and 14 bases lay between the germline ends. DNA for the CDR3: TGTGCCAGCAGTGAATCTGAGGGGATCGGCACTGAAGCTTTCTTT. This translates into CASSESEGIGTEAFF.

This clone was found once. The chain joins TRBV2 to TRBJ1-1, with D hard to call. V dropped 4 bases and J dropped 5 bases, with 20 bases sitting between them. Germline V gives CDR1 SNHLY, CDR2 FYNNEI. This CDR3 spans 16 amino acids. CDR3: CASSVGRSLRWTEAFF. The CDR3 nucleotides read TGTGCCAGCAGTGTAGGCAGATCCCTAAGGTGGACTGAAGCTTTCTTT.

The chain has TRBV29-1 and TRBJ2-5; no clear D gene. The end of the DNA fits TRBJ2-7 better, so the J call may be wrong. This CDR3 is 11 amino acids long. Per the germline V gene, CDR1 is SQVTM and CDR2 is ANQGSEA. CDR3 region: CSVEANYEQYF. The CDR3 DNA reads TGCAGCGTTGAGGCCAACTACGAGCAGTACTTC.

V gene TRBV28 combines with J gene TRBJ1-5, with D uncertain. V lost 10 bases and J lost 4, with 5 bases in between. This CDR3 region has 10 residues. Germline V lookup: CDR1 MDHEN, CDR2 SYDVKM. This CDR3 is CATNNQPQHF. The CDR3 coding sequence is TGTGCCACCAATAATCAGCCCCAGCATTTT.

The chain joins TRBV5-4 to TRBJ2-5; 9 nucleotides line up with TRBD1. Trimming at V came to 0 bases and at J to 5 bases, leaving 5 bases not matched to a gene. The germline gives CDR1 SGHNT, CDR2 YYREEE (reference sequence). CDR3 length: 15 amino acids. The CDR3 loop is CASSLGTGDVETQYF. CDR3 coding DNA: TGTGCCAGCAGCTTGGGGACAGGGGATGTGGAGACCCAGTACTTC.

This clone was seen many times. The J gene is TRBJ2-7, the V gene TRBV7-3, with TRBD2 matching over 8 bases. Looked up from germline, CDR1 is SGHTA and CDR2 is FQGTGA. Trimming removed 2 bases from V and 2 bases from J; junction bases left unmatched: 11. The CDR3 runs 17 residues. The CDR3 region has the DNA TGTGCCAGCAGCTTAGGGGTCTGGCGGGAGGACACCTACGAGCAGTACTTC. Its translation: CASSLGVWREDTYEQYF.

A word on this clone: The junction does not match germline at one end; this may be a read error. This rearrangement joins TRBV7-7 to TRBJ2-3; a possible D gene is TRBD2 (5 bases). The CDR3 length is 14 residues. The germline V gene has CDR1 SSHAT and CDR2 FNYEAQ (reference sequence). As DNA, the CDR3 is TGTGCTAGCAGCCGCCGGACTCCTCCAGATACGCAGTATTTT. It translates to CASSRRTPPDTQYF. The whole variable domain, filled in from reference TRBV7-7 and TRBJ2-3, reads GAGVSQSPRYKVTKRGQDVTLRCDPISSHATLYWYQQALGQGPEFLTYFNYEAQPDKSGLPSDRFSAERPEGSISTLTIQRTEQRDSAMYRCASSRRTPPDTQYFGPGTRLTVL.

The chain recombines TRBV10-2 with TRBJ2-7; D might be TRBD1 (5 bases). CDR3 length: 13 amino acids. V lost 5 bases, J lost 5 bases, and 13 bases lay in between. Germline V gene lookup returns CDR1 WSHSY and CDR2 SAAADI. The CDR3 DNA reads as TGCGCCAGCAGTCAGGGTCTCCCCAACGAGCAGTACTTC. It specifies CASSQGLPNEQYF.

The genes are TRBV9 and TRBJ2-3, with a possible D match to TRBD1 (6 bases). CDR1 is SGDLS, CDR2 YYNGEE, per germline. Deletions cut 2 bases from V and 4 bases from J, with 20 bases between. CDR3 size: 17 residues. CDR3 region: CASSVGRWDIGPDTQYF. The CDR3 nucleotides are TGTGCCAGCAGCGTTGGGCGGTGGGACATAGGACCAGATACGCAGTATTTT. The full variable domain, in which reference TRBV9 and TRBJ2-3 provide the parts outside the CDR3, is DSGVTQTPKHLITATGQRVTLRCSPRSGDLSVYWYQQSLDQGLQFLIQYYNGEERAKGNILERFSAQQFPDLHSELNLSSLELGDSALYFCASSVGRWDIGPDTQYFGPGTRLTVL.

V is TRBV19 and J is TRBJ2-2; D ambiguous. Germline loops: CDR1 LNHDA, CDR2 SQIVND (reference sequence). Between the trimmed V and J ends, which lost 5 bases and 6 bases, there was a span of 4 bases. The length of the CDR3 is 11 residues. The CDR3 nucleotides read TGTGCCAGTAGTGGGGCCGGGGAGCTGTTTTTT. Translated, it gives CASSGAGELFF.

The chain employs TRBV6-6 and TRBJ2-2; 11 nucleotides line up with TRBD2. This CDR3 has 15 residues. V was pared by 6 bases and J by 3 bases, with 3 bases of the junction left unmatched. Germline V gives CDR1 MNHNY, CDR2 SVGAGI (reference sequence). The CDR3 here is CASSAGLADTGELFF. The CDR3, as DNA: TGTGCCAGCAGCGCGGGACTAGCGGACACCGGGGAGCTGTTTTTT.

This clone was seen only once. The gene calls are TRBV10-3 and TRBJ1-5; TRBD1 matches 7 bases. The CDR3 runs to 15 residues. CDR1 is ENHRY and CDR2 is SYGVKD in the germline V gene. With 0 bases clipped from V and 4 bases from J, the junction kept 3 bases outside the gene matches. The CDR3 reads CAISESGGQNQPQHF. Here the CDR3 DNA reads TGTGCCATCAGTGAGTCGGGGGGACAGAATCAGCCCCAGCATTTT.

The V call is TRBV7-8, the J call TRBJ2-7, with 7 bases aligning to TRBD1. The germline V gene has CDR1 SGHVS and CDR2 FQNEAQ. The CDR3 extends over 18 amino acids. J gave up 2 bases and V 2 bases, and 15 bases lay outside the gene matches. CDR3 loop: CASSLYPPRGGLPYEQYF. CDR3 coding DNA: TGTGCCAGCAGCTTATACCCCCCCCGAGGGGGCCTCCCCTACGAGCAGTACTTC.